This TCR beta chain was recorded in a study of blood T cell repertoires in COVID-19. Here immunoSEQ multiplex PCR was the method, and the copy in TCRdb shows in-frame clones only, minus some. This sample has about 390,000 clones; just under 90% occur once, and the top ten carry roughly 9.4%. V was cut by 0 bases and J by 6 bases, with 13 bases left in between. Germline-derived CDR1 and CDR2 are SGHRS and YFSETQ. The CDR3 spans 14 residues. The rearrangement joins TRBV5-1 to TRBJ2-7; no firm D call. Sample: PBMCs or T cells enriched from blood (not recorded which). The sequence was collected from a woman aged 50 to 60 who had recovered from COVID-19. CDR3 coding DNA: TGCGCCAGCAGCTTGGCCGAAAACAGACCCGAGCAGTACTTC. Its translation is CASSLAENRPEQYF.